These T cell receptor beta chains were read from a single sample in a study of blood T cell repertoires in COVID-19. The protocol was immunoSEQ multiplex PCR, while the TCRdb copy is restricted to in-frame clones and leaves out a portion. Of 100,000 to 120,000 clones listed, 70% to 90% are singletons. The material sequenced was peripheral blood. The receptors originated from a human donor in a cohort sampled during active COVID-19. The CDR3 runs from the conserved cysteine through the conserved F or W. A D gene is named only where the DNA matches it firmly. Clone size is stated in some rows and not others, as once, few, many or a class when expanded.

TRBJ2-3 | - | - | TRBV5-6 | TGTGCCAGCGGGGCTAGGAGCACAGATACGCAGTATTTT | CASGARSTDTQYF
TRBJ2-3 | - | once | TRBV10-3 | TGTGCCATCACCGCGGGCAGGGGAGTGGCAGATACGCAGTATTTT | CAITAGRGVADTQYF
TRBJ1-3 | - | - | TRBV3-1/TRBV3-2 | TGTGCCAGCAGCCGACAAGACACCACTCTTTCTGGAAACACCATATATTTT | CASSRQDTTLSGNTIYF
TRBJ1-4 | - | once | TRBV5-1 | TGCGCCAGCAGCGCAGACGGGTTTGGCAAACTGTTTTTT | CASSADGFGKLFF
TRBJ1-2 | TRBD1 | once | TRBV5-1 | TGCGCCAGCAGCTTAATAACAGGGGGAGGATATGGCTACACCTTC | CASSLITGGGYGYTF
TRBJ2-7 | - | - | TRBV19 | TGTGCCAGTAGTATAGTTGGCGGGACCAACGAGCAGTACTTC | CASSIVGGTNEQYF
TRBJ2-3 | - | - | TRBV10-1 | TGCGCCAGCAGGTCCGGGACTTCAGGCACAGATACGCAGTATTTT | CASRSGTSGTDTQYF
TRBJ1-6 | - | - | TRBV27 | TGTGCCAGCAGTTCGGCAGGGGCTTATAATTCACCCCTCCACTTT | CASSSAGAYNSPLHF
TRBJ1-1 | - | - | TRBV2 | TGTGCCAGCAGTGAAGAACAACCGAACACTGAAGCTTTCTTT | CASSEEQPNTEAFF
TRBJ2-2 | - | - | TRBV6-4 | TGTGCCAGCAGCTCCGGGCAGGGTACGGACACCGGGGAGCTGTTTTTT | CASSSGQGTDTGELFF
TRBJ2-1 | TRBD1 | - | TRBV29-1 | TGCAGCTTGACCCGGGACAGGAATACGGGTGAGCAGTTCTTC | CSLTRDRNTGEQFF
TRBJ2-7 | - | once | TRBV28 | TGTGCCAGCAGTTTACCCCGACAGAGCTCCTACGAGCAGTACTTC | CASSLPRQSSYEQYF
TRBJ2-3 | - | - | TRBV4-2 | TGTGCCAGCAGCCAAGGGGGTTCAGCGGGCCGCACAGATACGCAGTATTTT | CASSQGGSAGRTDTQYF
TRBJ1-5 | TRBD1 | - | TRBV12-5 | TGTGCTACCAGAGGGACAGGGGGATCTCCGGCCCAGCATTTT | CATRGTGGSPAQHF
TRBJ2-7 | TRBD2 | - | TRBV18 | TGTGCCAGCTCTCCGACTAGCGGTTCCTACGAGCAGTACTTC | CASSPTSGSYEQYF
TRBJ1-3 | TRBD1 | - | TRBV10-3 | TGTGCCATCAGTGATAGAGCCAGGACAGGGCGAGGAAACACCATATATTTT | CAISDRARTGRGNTIYF
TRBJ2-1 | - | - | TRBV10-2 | TGCGCCAGCAGTGAGTGGGTGTTGGGCACGAGCTCCTACAATGAGCAGTTCTTC | CASSEWVLGTSSYNEQFF
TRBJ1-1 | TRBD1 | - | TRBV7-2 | TGTGCCAGCAGCCCTCACCGGACAGGCTTGAACACTGAAGCTTTCTTT | CASSPHRTGLNTEAFF
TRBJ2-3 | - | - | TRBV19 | TGTGCCAGTAGTGAGTACACAGATACGCAGTATTTT | CASSEYTDTQYF
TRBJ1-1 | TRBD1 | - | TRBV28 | TGTGCCGGGCGACAGGGTTGGGGCACTGAAGCTTTCTTT | CAGRQGWGTEAFF
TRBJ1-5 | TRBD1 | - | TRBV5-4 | TGTGCCAGCAGCTTGCGACAGGGGTTCCACAATCAGCCCCAGCATTTT | CASSLRQGFHNQPQHF
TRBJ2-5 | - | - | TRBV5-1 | TGCGCCAGCACCTCCGGACAGTCCCAAGAGACCCAGTACTTC | CASTSGQSQETQYF
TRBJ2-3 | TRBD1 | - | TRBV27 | TGTGCCAGCAGTTTAGGGACAGGGACCGCAGATACGCAGTATTTT | CASSLGTGTADTQYF
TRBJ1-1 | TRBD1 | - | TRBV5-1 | TGCGCCAGCAGCTTGAGGGCAGGGGGCGTGAGCACTGAAGCTTTCTTT | CASSLRAGGVSTEAFF
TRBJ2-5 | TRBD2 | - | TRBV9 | TGTGCCAGCAGCAAAGCGGGGGGGCCCCTGGAGACCCAGTACTTC | CASSKAGGPLETQYF
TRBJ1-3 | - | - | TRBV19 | TGTGCCAGTAGTGTCGACAGAGCTCTTGGAAACACCATATATTTT | CASSVDRALGNTIYF
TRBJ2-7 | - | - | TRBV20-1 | TGCAGTGCTAGTCCTTACGCCCGCTCCTCCGGTCCCTACGAGCAGTACTTC | CSASPYARSSGPYEQYF
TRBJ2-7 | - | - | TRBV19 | TGTGCCAGTAGTCCTGGGGACTTAGACTCCTACGAGCAGTACTTC | CASSPGDLDSYEQYF
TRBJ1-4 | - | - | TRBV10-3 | TGTGCCATCAGTGAAAGGAGTACAGGGAATGAAAAACTGTTTTTT | CAISERSTGNEKLFF
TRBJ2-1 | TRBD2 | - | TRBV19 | TGTGCCAGTAGTATGCCTGGACTAGCGGATGAGCAGTTCTTC | CASSMPGLADEQFF
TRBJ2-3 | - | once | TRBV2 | TGTGCCAGCAAGACTACCGATACGCAGTATTTT | CASKTTDTQYF
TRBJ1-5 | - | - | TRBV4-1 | TGCGCCAGCAGCCAAGGGATACTGGAAGGAGGCAATCAGCCCCAGCATTTT | CASSQGILEGGNQPQHF
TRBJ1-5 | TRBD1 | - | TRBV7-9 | TGTGCCAGCAGCTTGGGGACAGGGGGCAATCAGCCCCAGCATTTT | CASSLGTGGNQPQHF
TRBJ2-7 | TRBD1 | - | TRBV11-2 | TGTGCCAGCAGCCCGGGACAGGCAGGATCCTACGAGCAGTACTTC | CASSPGQAGSYEQYF
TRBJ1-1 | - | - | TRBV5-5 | TGTGCCAGCAGCCGTCCACAGGGATCGAACACTGAAGCTTTCTTT | CASSRPQGSNTEAFF
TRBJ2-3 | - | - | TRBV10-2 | TGCGCCAGCAGTGTAGCAGGGGAAGCCACAGATACGCAGTATTTT | CASSVAGEATDTQYF
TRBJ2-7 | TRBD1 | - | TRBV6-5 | TGTGCCAGCATGGGACAGGGGGCGTACGAGCAGTACTTC | CASMGQGAYEQYF
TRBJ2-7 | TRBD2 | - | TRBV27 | TGTGCCACCTATAGCGGGAGAGGCTACGAGCAGTACTTC | CATYSGRGYEQYF
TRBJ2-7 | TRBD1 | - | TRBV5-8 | TGTGCCAGCAGCCTATCTAGGGACAGGACGAGCTCCTACGAGCAGTACTTC | CASSLSRDRTSSYEQYF
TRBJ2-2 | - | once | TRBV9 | TGTGCCAGCAGCGGGGCTGAGCGGGTAACGAACACCGGGGAGCTGTTTTTT | CASSGAERVTNTGELFF
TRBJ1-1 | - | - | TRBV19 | TGTGCCAGTAGTATCGAAGGTACTAGAGAAGCTTTCTTT | CASSIEGTREAFF
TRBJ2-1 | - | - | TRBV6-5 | TGTGCCAGCGGGAGTTGGGTCTACAATGAGCAGTTCTTC | CASGSWVYNEQFF
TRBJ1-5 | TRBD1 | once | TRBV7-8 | TGTGCCAGCAGCTCGACAGGGGTAAGCAATCAGCCCCAGCATTTT | CASSSTGVSNQPQHF
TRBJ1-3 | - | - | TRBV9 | TGTGCCAGCAGCGTAGCGGTGTCCGGAAACACCATATATTTT | CASSVAVSGNTIYF
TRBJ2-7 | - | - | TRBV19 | TGTGCCAGTAGTATTCGGCACCCAGGCTACGAGCAGTACTTC | CASSIRHPGYEQYF
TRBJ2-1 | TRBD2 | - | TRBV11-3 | TGTGCCAGCAGCCCTACTAGCGGGGGGGTGGCGGGTGAGCAGTTCTTC | CASSPTSGGVAGEQFF
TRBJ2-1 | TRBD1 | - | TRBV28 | TGTGCCAGCAGTCCCCATTCAGGGGGCTCCTACAATGAGCAGTTCTTC | CASSPHSGGSYNEQFF